The 30 T cell receptor beta chains reported below all come from one sample, sequenced in a study of T cell responses to AZD1222 COVID-19 vaccine. Using immunoSEQ multiplex PCR, the repertoire was profiled, and TCRdb retains in-frame clones only, with some absent. The table has 140,000 or so clones, 92% seen once. The sample consisted of peripheral blood, taken on day 0 of AZD1222 vaccination. The receptors here all came from an adult in good health.

The chain links TRBV6-5 to TRBJ1-2, with D perhaps TRBD1 (5 bases). This CDR3 region has 14 residues. Looked up from germline, CDR1 is MNHEY and CDR2 is SVGAGI. The V and J ends lost 2 bases and 7 bases respectively, with 14 bases between them. The CDR3 region has the DNA TGTGCCAGCAGTTACACGGGAACCGGGGGTGGCTACACCTTC. Residues: CASSYTGTGGGYTF.

The chain carries TRBV7-9 and TRBJ1-4; D gene uncertain. Per germline, CDR1 SEHNR and CDR2 FQNEAQ (reference sequence). The V end lost 5 bases, the J end lost 8 bases, and 9 bases lay between the germline ends. This CDR3 spans 12 amino acids. In DNA form, the CDR3 reads TGTGCCAGCAGCGGCGGAAGGGAAAAACTGTTTTTT. Translated, it gives CASSGGREKLFF.

This chain connects TRBV5-5 to TRBJ1-4; D is possibly TRBD1 (5 bases). V lost 2 bases, J lost 0 bases, and 8 bases lay in between. The CDR3 extends over 15 amino acids. Germline assignment: CDR1 SGHKS and CDR2 YYEKEE (reference sequence). The CDR3 spells CASSLPTATNEKLFF. CDR3 bases: TGTGCCAGCAGCTTACCGACAGCAACTAATGAAAAACTGTTTTTT.

The chain has TRBV19 and TRBJ1-1; 9 bases are shared with TRBD1. This CDR3 comprises 13 residues. Per germline, CDR1 LNHDA and CDR2 SQIVND (reference sequence). The V gene end was trimmed by 3 bases and the J gene end by 10 bases; junction bases not matched to a gene: 6. The CDR3 spells CASSIRTGEGAFF. As DNA, the CDR3 is TGTGCCAGTAGTATCCGGACAGGGGAGGGAGCTTTCTTT.

The chain recombines TRBV5-1 with TRBJ2-7; D is possibly TRBD2 (5 bases). V was shortened by 6 bases and J by 1 base, with 23 bases between the two germline ends. The germline V gene encodes CDR1 SGHRS and CDR2 YFSETQ. This CDR3 has 17 amino acids. The CDR3 nucleotides are TGCGCCAGCAAAAAATGGGGAGCTTCTTCTACTTCCTACGAGCAGTACTTC. This gives the protein CASKKWGASSTSYEQYF. Together with reference TRBV5-1 and TRBJ2-7, the CDR3 gives the full variable domain: KAGVTQTPRYLIKTRGQQVTLSCSPISGHRSVSWYQQTPGQGLQFLFEYFSETQRNKGNFPGRFSGRQFSNSRSEMNVSTLELGDSALYLCASKKWGASSTSYEQYFGPGTRLTVT.

The chain couples TRBV18 to TRBJ2-3, with TRBD1 matching over 7 bases. The CDR3 sequence is 15 residues long. V shed 5 bases, J shed 0 bases, and the junction held 5 bases outside the gene matches. Germline-derived CDR1 and CDR2 are KGHSH and LQKENI. The CDR3 nucleotides read TGTGCCAGCTCAACGGGGACAGTCAGCACAGATACGCAGTATTTT. It yields the protein CASSTGTVSTDTQYF.

A single count supports this clone. This chain connects TRBV9 to TRBJ1-4; D not resolved. Germline CDR1 and CDR2: SGDLS and YYNGEE. CDR3 length: 13 residues. Trimming left V 0 bases short and J 6 bases short, with 6 bases between. The CDR3 DNA sequence: TGTGCCAGCAGCGTAGCTCCAGATGAAAAACTGTTTTTT. It codes for CASSVAPDEKLFF.

V is TRBV4-1 and J is TRBJ1-3; D gene uncertain. CDR1 and CDR2 from the germline V gene are MGHRA and YSYEKL. This CDR3 is 11 amino acids long. V dropped 2 bases and J dropped 6 bases, with 2 bases sitting between them. CDR3 protein: CASSQQNTIYF. CDR3 DNA: TGCGCCAGCAGCCAACAAAACACCATATATTTT.

This chain joins TRBV5-4 and TRBJ2-4, with a possible D match to TRBD1 (6 bases). Germline CDR1 SGHNT, CDR2 YYREEE (reference sequence). Trimming took 2 bases from V and 6 from J, leaving 15 bases between them. The CDR3 contains 15 residues. DNA of the CDR3: TGTGCCAGCAGCTTAGATGTTAACAGGGCAAACATTCAGTACTTC. Residues: CASSLDVNRANIQYF.

The gene calls are TRBV11-2 and TRBJ1-1, with D unclear. Germline V CDR1 and CDR2: SGHAT, FQNNGV. Between the trimmed V and J ends, which lost 3 bases and 5 bases, there was a span of 10 bases. The length of the CDR3 is 13 residues. CDR3 nucleotide sequence: TGTGCCAGCAGCTTGGGTCGTCTAACTGAAGCTTTCTTT. It yields the protein CASSLGRLTEAFF.

The chain joins TRBV19 to TRBJ1-1, with 7 bases identical to TRBD1. Trimming removed 5 bases from V and 3 bases from J; junction bases left unmatched: 6. This CDR3 region has 14 residues. CDR1 is LNHDA and CDR2 is SQIVND in the germline V gene (reference sequence). CDR3 protein: CASSVQGGDTEAFF. CDR3 nucleotides: TGTGCCAGTAGTGTGCAGGGGGGAGACACTGAAGCTTTCTTT.

The genes are TRBV5-1 and TRBJ2-5, with D possibly TRBD1 on 5 matching bases. CDR3 length: 15 residues. Per the germline V gene, CDR1 is SGHRS and CDR2 is YFSETQ. V lost 1 base and J lost 5, with 15 bases in between. The CDR3 reads CASSLIAGRMETQYF. CDR3 sequence (DNA): TGCGCCAGCAGCTTGATAGCAGGGCGTATGGAGACCCAGTACTTC.

This clone came up once. V and J are TRBV7-9 and TRBJ1-4; D uncertain. V dropped 3 bases and J dropped 0 bases, with 5 bases sitting between them. CDR3 length: 14 amino acids. Germline V gives CDR1 SEHNR, CDR2 FQNEAQ (reference sequence). The CDR3 loop is CASSFSTTNEKLFF. The CDR3 DNA is TGTGCCAGCAGCTTCAGTACAACTAATGAAAAACTGTTTTTT.

The rearrangement uses TRBV7-2 and TRBJ2-7, with D perhaps given as TRBD1 or TRBD2 (5 bases each). V lost 7 bases and J lost 4, with 14 bases in between. CDR1 and CDR2 from the germline V gene are SGHTA and FQGNSA. The CDR3 totals 13 residues. Written as DNA, the CDR3 is TGTGCCAGCACCCTTAGGGGAGTATACGAGCAGTACTTC. This translates into CASTLRGVYEQYF.

V and J are TRBV3-1 (or the pseudogene TRBV3-2) and TRBJ1-5; D is unclear. The CDR3 extends over 12 amino acids. Between the trimmed V and J ends, which lost 4 bases and 4 bases, there was a span of 5 bases. Germline V CDR1 and CDR2: LGHDT, YNNKEL (reference sequence). The CDR3: CASSRRNQPQHF. The CDR3 DNA is TGTGCCAGCAGCCGAAGGAATCAGCCCCAGCATTTT.

The J gene is TRBJ2-3, the V gene TRBV5-1; unclear D gene. V lost 2 bases, J lost 4 bases, and 8 bases lay in between. CDR3 length equals 13 residues. Per the germline V gene, CDR1 is SGHRS and CDR2 is YFSETQ. CDR3 in DNA: TGCGCCAGCAGCTTCCGAGAGGCAGATACGCAGTATTTT. This codes for CASSFREADTQYF.

The rearrangement links TRBV19 to TRBJ2-1; 15 bases line up with TRBD2. Per germline, CDR1 LNHDA and CDR2 SQIVND (reference sequence). This CDR3 is built from 17 residues. The V segment lost 1 base and the J segment 7 bases; nucleotides outside the gene matches: 5. CDR3 region: CASSIVFGLAGGNEQFF. As DNA, the CDR3 is TGTGCCAGTAGTATAGTTTTCGGACTAGCGGGGGGGAATGAGCAGTTCTTC.

In DNA, the CDR3 is TGCGCCAGCAGCGCCGGGACAGGGGGCTGGTTTGGTAATGAGCAGTTCTTC. Amino acids: CASSAGTGGWFGNEQFF. The genes are TRBV5-1 and TRBJ2-1; 12 bases are a match to TRBD1. The CDR3 covers 17 residues. Germline V lookup: CDR1 SGHRS, CDR2 YFSETQ. J was trimmed by 7 bases and V by 4 bases; bases with no gene match: 12. The full variable domain, completed using reference TRBV5-1 and TRBJ2-1, is KAGVTQTPRYLIKTRGQQVTLSCSPISGHRSVSWYQQTPGQGLQFLFEYFSETQRNKGNFPGRFSGRQFSNSRSEMNVSTLELGDSALYLCASSAGTGGWFGNEQFFGPGTRLTVL.

The J gene is TRBJ2-2, the V gene TRBV10-3, with D perhaps TRBD1 (6 bases). V gave up 7 bases and J gave up 1 base, with 16 bases separating them. This CDR3 comprises 16 residues. CDR1 is ENHRY and CDR2 is SYGVKD in the germline V gene. CDR3 region: CAITTDRMMNTGELFF. Here the CDR3 DNA reads TGTGCCATCACTACAGACAGGATGATGAACACCGGGGAGCTGTTTTTT.

This clone was seen just once. The rearrangement uses TRBV3-1 (or the pseudogene TRBV3-2) and TRBJ1-2; D gene ambiguous. V was clipped by 3 bases and J by 3 bases, with 11 bases between them. CDR1 is LGHDT and CDR2 is YNNKEL in the germline V gene (reference sequence). This CDR3 comprises 14 residues. CDR3: CASSQGLVDYGYTF. DNA for the CDR3: TGTGCCAGCAGCCAGGGCCTTGTTGACTATGGCTACACCTTC.

This sequence joins TRBV12-5 and TRBJ2-3; D unresolved. This CDR3 comprises 16 residues. Germline CDR1 LGHNT, CDR2 FRNRAP. Trimming took 1 base from V and 5 from J, leaving 16 bases between them. CDR3 sequence reads: CASGLGSGLHLDTQYF. CDR3 in DNA: TGTGCTAGTGGTTTGGGATCCGGTCTTCATCTAGATACGCAGTATTTT.

J is TRBJ1-2 and V is TRBV6-5; possibly TRBD1 for D (5 bases). This CDR3 contains 16 residues. The germline CDR1 and CDR2 sequences are MNHEY and SVGAGI. Trimming removed 3 bases at V and 8 bases at J, with 22 bases between. CDR3 coding DNA: TGTGCCAGCAGTTATGATACCTCCGGGACTTCATACGGCTACACCTTC. It translates to CASSYDTSGTSYGYTF.

The chain combines TRBV3-1 (or the pseudogene TRBV3-2) with TRBJ2-3, with 9 bases matching TRBD2. Unmatched junction bases numbered 4, after V lost 9 bases and J lost 3 bases. This CDR3 spans 13 amino acids. Germline assignment: CDR1 LGHDT and CDR2 YNNKEL (reference sequence). CDR3 amino acids: CASKAGGTDTQYF. CDR3 sequence (DNA): TGTGCCAGTAAAGCGGGGGGAACAGATACGCAGTATTTT.

The gene calls are TRBV11-3 and TRBJ2-3, with D unresolved. In germline, CDR1 is SGHNT, CDR2 YENEEA. The CDR3 length is 15 residues. The germline V and J ends were trimmed by 5 bases and 0 bases, with 12 bases remaining between them. CDR3: CASSPSRSSTDTQYF. The CDR3 DNA is TGTGCCAGCAGCCCATCTCGGTCTAGCACAGATACGCAGTATTTT.

The chain combines TRBV9 with TRBJ2-1; D remains ambiguous. The CDR3 runs 11 residues. Trimming cost V 3 bases and J 13 bases, with 11 bases left between them. Germline CDR1 reads SGDLS; CDR2 reads YYNGEE. The CDR3 DNA is TGTGCCAGCAGCGGCCTTGATAGCCAGTTCTTC. Residues: CASSGLDSQFF.

The rearrangement links TRBV6-2 or TRBV6-3 to TRBJ2-7; no reliable D call. CDR1 is MNHEY, CDR2 SVGEGT, per germline. The CDR3 loop spans 14 amino acids. With 2 bases removed from V and 0 bases from J, the gap between germline ends came to 8 bases. The CDR3 spells CASSYMDLSYEQYF. In nucleotides, the CDR3 is TGTGCCAGCAGTTACATGGACCTCTCCTACGAGCAGTACTTC.

The genes are TRBV6-6 and TRBJ1-2, with no clear D. CDR1 is MNHNY and CDR2 is SVGAGI in the germline V gene (reference sequence). This CDR3 spans 12 amino acids. Trimming shortened V by 4 bases and J by 5 bases, and 8 bases separated the two germline ends. CDR3 amino acids: CASSFERYGYTF. The CDR3 nucleotides are TGTGCCAGCAGTTTTGAGCGGTATGGCTACACCTTC.

The rearrangement uses TRBV6-1 and TRBJ1-2; D unclear. V lost 0 bases, J lost 4 bases, and 9 bases lay in between. The germline V gene encodes CDR1 MNHNS and CDR2 SASEGT. There are 14 residues in the CDR3. CDR3 residues: CASSEAPQSYGYTF. CDR3 DNA: TGTGCCAGCAGTGAAGCCCCCCAGTCCTATGGCTACACCTTC.

The chain combines TRBV28 with TRBJ1-2, with a weak D call TRBD1 (6 bases). Germline V gene lookup returns CDR1 MDHEN and CDR2 SYDVKM. This CDR3 region has 15 residues. Trimming stripped 11 bases from V and 4 bases from J, with 23 bases between. DNA for the CDR3: TGTGCCTCCCGGGACACTTCGGTCGTTCCCTATGGCTACACCTTC. It translates to CASRDTSVVPYGYTF.

The chain links TRBV12-5 to TRBJ2-1; 7 bases fit TRBD1. The CDR3 is made up of 19 amino acids. Trimming cost V 0 bases and J 4 bases; bases outside gene matches: 15. Germline values: CDR1 LGHNT, CDR2 FRNRAP. The CDR3 sequence: CASGLVRDGTAFGYNEQFF. The CDR3 nucleotides are TGTGCTAGTGGTTTGGTACGGGACGGGACAGCCTTTGGATACAATGAGCAGTTCTTC.